This section outlines one T cell receptor (beta chain) sequence together with its context. At the DNA level, this CDR3 is encoded by other sequences in the same sample as well. These data belong to a study of blood T cell repertoires in COVID-19. The wider study: PBMCs, B-cell-depleted T cells, or T cells were the source of the cDNA or gDNA that made up the material.

Germline V gene lookup returns CDR1 SEHNR and CDR2 FQNEAQ (reference sequence). This CDR3 comprises 12 residues. Trimming took 6 bases from V and 3 from J, leaving 9 bases between them. The method was immunoSEQ multiplex PCR; TCRdb's version includes in-frame clones alone and lacks a portion of them. Of 150,000 to 200,000 clones listed, 84% were seen once; the top ten hold about 12%. The TCR was taken from a man over 45 who had recovered from COVID-19. The specimen sequenced was PBMCs or T cells enriched from blood (not recorded which). The V and J genes are TRBV7-9 and TRBJ2-7, with a possible D match to TRBD1 (6 bases). The CDR3 region is CASSLQGYEQYF. CDR3 nucleotides: TGTGCCAGCAGTTTACAGGGCTACGAGCAGTACTTC.